A selection of T cell receptor beta chains follows, all from one sample in a study of cytotoxic CD8 clonotypes in ibrutinib-treated CLL. Libraries were prepared by immunoSEQ multiplex PCR; TCRdb keeps only in-frame clonotypes and omits some of them. The data contain 25,000 to 30,000 clones, roughly 57% of them singletons. Sequencing used PBMCs, obtained before ibrutinib treatment. All receptors derive from a human donor with chronic lymphocytic leukemia. CDR3s leave out the opening cysteine and the closing phenylalanine or tryptophan.

V gene: TRBV28
CDR3 length: 12
J gene: TRBJ1-5
CDR3 protein: ASSPGRYNQPQH

V gene: TRBV7-2
CDR3 length: 10
J gene: TRBJ2-7
CDR3 protein: ASSLTGTEQY

V gene: TRBV30
CDR3 length: 10
J gene: TRBJ2-5
CDR3 protein: AWSGGGETQY

V gene: TRBV7-8
CDR3 length: 13
J gene: TRBJ2-1
CDR3 protein: ASSTTSGRQHEQF

V gene: TRBV19
CDR3 length: 11
J gene: TRBJ1-1
CDR3 protein: ASSRDSGAQAF

V gene: TRBV4-1
CDR3 length: 16
J gene: TRBJ2-7
CDR3 protein: ASSQDLGYRATSYEQY

V gene: TRBV27
CDR3 length: 12
J gene: TRBJ2-1
CDR3 protein: ASSFVHPNNEQF

V gene: TRBV14
CDR3 length: 15
J gene: TRBJ2-1
CDR3 protein: ASSQPGRGAFDNEQF

V gene: TRBV13
CDR3 length: 12
J gene: TRBJ2-3
CDR3 protein: ATSPTPPADTQY

V gene: TRBV5-4
CDR3 length: 11
J gene: TRBJ1-2
CDR3 protein: ASSLETGRGYT

V gene: TRBV7-9
CDR3 length: 14
J gene: TRBJ2-2
CDR3 protein: ASSLILAGNTGELF

V gene: TRBV6-5
CDR3 length: 13
J gene: TRBJ2-1
CDR3 protein: ASSTLAGGHNEQF

V gene: TRBV5-1
CDR3 length: 14
J gene: TRBJ2-3
CDR3 protein: ASSLRLSGTADTQY

V gene: TRBV5-1
CDR3 length: 14
J gene: TRBJ1-1
CDR3 protein: ASSLGGRRVDTEAF

V gene: TRBV9
CDR3 length: 10
J gene: TRBJ1-2
CDR3 protein: ASSENNYGYT

V gene: TRBV28
CDR3 length: 13
J gene: TRBJ2-5
CDR3 protein: ASTLGQGMGETQY

V gene: TRBV25-1
CDR3 length: 11
J gene: TRBJ2-3
CDR3 protein: ASSDPFTDTQY

V gene: TRBV25-1
CDR3 length: 14
J gene: TRBJ1-5
CDR3 protein: ASSEARGQDNQPQH

V gene: TRBV2
CDR3 length: 11
J gene: TRBJ2-1
CDR3 protein: ASPSYSYNEQF

V gene: TRBV5-1
CDR3 length: 16
J gene: TRBJ1-1
CDR3 protein: ASSLGTDRAGVNTEAF

V gene: TRBV7-9
CDR3 length: 12
J gene: TRBJ2-7
CDR3 protein: ASSTTASSYEQY

V gene: TRBV28
CDR3 length: 14
J gene: TRBJ2-7
CDR3 protein: ASRNTGTVLSYEQY

V gene: TRBV7-9
CDR3 length: 14
J gene: TRBJ2-3
CDR3 protein: ASLTGTSGPTDTQY

V gene: TRBV13
CDR3 length: 12
J gene: TRBJ1-1
CDR3 protein: ASSNRQGFTEAF

V gene: TRBV27
CDR3 length: 12
J gene: TRBJ2-7
CDR3 protein: ASSLTGQGYEQY

V gene: TRBV6-4
CDR3 length: 11
J gene: TRBJ1-5
CDR3 protein: ASSAGEGQPQH

V gene: TRBV11-2
CDR3 length: 11
J gene: TRBJ1-4
CDR3 protein: ASSSRQGEKLF

V gene: TRBV11-1
CDR3 length: 15
J gene: TRBJ1-2
CDR3 protein: ASSRLIAVGIDYGYT

V gene: TRBV18
CDR3 length: 13
J gene: TRBJ2-1
CDR3 protein: ASSPTSGRSEEQF

V gene: TRBV6-1
CDR3 length: 11
J gene: TRBJ2-2
CDR3 protein: ASSGPNTGELF

V gene: TRBV27
CDR3 length: 9
J gene: TRBJ2-3
CDR3 protein: ASSFRSTQY

V gene: TRBV7-3
CDR3 length: 13
J gene: TRBJ1-2
CDR3 protein: ASSPEVTAGGGYT

V gene: TRBV10-3
CDR3 length: 13
J gene: TRBJ1-1
CDR3 protein: AISEPQRGNTEAF

V gene: TRBV7-2
CDR3 length: 11
J gene: TRBJ2-5
CDR3 protein: ASTLAGEETQY

V gene: TRBV25-1
CDR3 length: 12
J gene: TRBJ2-3
CDR3 protein: ASTPGSHTDTQY

V gene: TRBV7-9
CDR3 length: 12
J gene: TRBJ1-1
CDR3 protein: ASSQDTGSTEAF

V gene: TRBV28
CDR3 length: 11
J gene: TRBJ2-3
CDR3 protein: ASSPLGPDTQY

V gene: TRBV2
CDR3 length: 12
J gene: TRBJ1-1
CDR3 protein: ASSDMGEGAEAF

V gene: TRBV7-2
CDR3 length: 13
J gene: TRBJ2-5
CDR3 protein: ASSLGGGPQETQY